These 18 T cell receptor beta chains were sequenced from one sample in a study of cytomegalovirus exposure and HLA in healthy donors. With 60 Vbeta and 13 Jbeta primers, the PCR was carried out. TCRdb's copy holds only in-frame clones and misses some; the assay was immunoSEQ multiplex PCR. The table records about 180,000 clones, around 70% of them present only once. The sample consisted of PBMCs. The receptors here all came from a male donor in good health and CMV-seronegative.

The chain employs TRBV19 and TRBJ2-6, with TRBD2 matching over 7 bases. The CDR3 length is 16 residues. Per the germline V gene, CDR1 is LNHDA and CDR2 is SQIVND (reference sequence). The V gene end was trimmed by 10 bases and the J gene end by 2 bases; junction bases not matched to a gene: 11. The CDR3 bases are TGTGCCACCTCCGACGGGGGGAACGCTGGGGCCAACGTCCTGACTTTC. Translation: CATSDGGNAGANVLTF.

CDR3 nucleotides: TGTGCCAGCAGTGAAGCGCTTCGAGGTTCGCTCGAGCAGTACTTC. Its protein is CASSEALRGSLEQYF. The chain combines TRBV6-1 with TRBJ2-7; no firm D call. Germline V CDR1 and CDR2: MNHNS, SASEGT. The CDR3 covers 15 residues. Trimming pared 0 bases from V and 6 bases from J, leaving 15 bases between.

The table lists this clone with a few counts. The rearrangement uses TRBV19 and TRBJ1-5; D ambiguous. V was pared by 3 bases and J by 4 bases, with 4 bases between. Germline CDR1 is LNHDA and CDR2 is SQIVND (reference sequence). This CDR3 comprises 12 residues. CDR3 DNA: TGTGCCAGTAGTATGAGGAATCAGCCCCAGCATTTT. It is translated as CASSMRNQPQHF.

This clone was seen more than once but under ten times. The chain is built from TRBV19 and TRBJ2-7; no firm D call. The V gene lost 3 bases and the J gene lost 1 base, with 7 bases spanning the gap. The CDR3 extends over 13 amino acids. CDR1 and CDR2 from the germline V gene are LNHDA and SQIVND (reference sequence). CDR3 sequence (DNA): TGTGCCAGTAGTATTACTCATTCCTACGAGCAGTACTTC. It is translated as CASSITHSYEQYF.

This chain uses TRBV7-9 with TRBJ2-2; 7 positions match TRBD1. V was pared by 6 bases and J by 5 bases, with 12 bases of the junction left unmatched. Germline V gene data show CDR1 as SEHNR and CDR2 as FQNEAQ (reference sequence). The CDR3 extends over 16 amino acids. The CDR3 spells CASRWPGQDGTGELFF. The CDR3 DNA is TGTGCCAGCAGATGGCCCGGACAGGATGGGACCGGGGAGCTGTTTTTT.

The gene calls are TRBV7-8 and TRBJ1-1; no firm D call. Germline values: CDR1 SGHVS, CDR2 FQNEAQ. The CDR3 runs to 16 residues. V lost 2 bases, J lost 1 base, and 14 bases lay in between. This chain's CDR3 is CASSLNSANQNTEAFF. The CDR3 DNA reads as TGTGCCAGCAGCTTAAATAGCGCGAACCAGAACACTGAAGCTTTCTTT.

This chain uses TRBV5-1 with TRBJ2-2; D is perhaps TRBD1 (5 bases). V was trimmed by 6 bases and J by 8 bases, leaving 17 bases between them. Germline CDR1 SGHRS, CDR2 YFSETQ. The CDR3 contains 14 residues. In DNA form, the CDR3 reads TGCGCCAGCATAGGGGCAAATCAGGATGGGGAGCTGTTTTTT. Translating gives CASIGANQDGELFF. The full variable domain, rest sourced from reference TRBV5-1 and TRBJ2-2, is KAGVTQTPRYLIKTRGQQVTLSCSPISGHRSVSWYQQTPGQGLQFLFEYFSETQRNKGNFPGRFSGRQFSNSRSEMNVSTLELGDSALYLCASIGANQDGELFFGEGSRLTVL.

The rearrangement links TRBV9 to TRBJ1-4, with 7 bases lining up with TRBD1. Germline V gene data show CDR1 as SGDLS and CDR2 as YYNGEE. Trimming took 0 bases from V and 8 from J; bases not matched to a gene: 7. This CDR3 comprises 15 residues. The CDR3 protein is CASSVVQGVGEKLFF. The CDR3 coding sequence is TGTGCCAGCAGCGTAGTTCAGGGGGTGGGGGAAAAACTGTTTTTT.

The chain combines TRBV15 with TRBJ2-7; TRBD2 might be the D (5 bases). Germline-derived CDR1 and CDR2 are LNHNV and YYDKDF (reference sequence). CDR3 length equals 13 residues. Deletions cut 1 base from V and 7 bases from J, with 11 bases between. The CDR3 loop reads CATSRAGWEEQYF. Here the CDR3 DNA reads TGTGCCACCAGCAGAGCGGGCTGGGAGGAGCAGTACTTC.

This chain joins TRBV2 and TRBJ1-5, with a weak D call TRBD1 (6 bases). V lost 4 bases, J lost 0 bases, and 10 bases lay in between. Germline CDR1 reads SNHLY; CDR2 reads FYNNEI. The CDR3 has 15 amino acids. The CDR3 here is CASSGQANSNQPQHF. Here the CDR3 DNA reads TGTGCCAGCAGTGGACAGGCGAATAGCAATCAGCCCCAGCATTTT.

V gene TRBV5-4 combines with J gene TRBJ2-7; 16 bases align to TRBD2. CDR3 length: 18 residues. Germline CDR1 SGHNT, CDR2 YYREEE (reference sequence). The junction had 14 bases not matched to a gene; V was cut back by 4 bases and J by 7 bases. CDR3 coding DNA: TGTGCCAGCAGCCTCACACGAGGGACTAGCGGGGGGGCCGTAGAGCAGTACTTC. It encodes CASSLTRGTSGGAVEQYF.

This clone was picked up a small number of times. The chain uses TRBV21-1 and TRBJ1-1; TRBD1 is the table's D call, not checked against the DNA. TRBV21-1 is noted as a pseudogene. This CDR3 region has 14 residues. CDR3 residues: CASSAGQGNTEAFF. CDR3 nucleotide sequence: TGTGCCAGCAGCGCCGGACAGGGGAACACTGAAGCTTTCTTT.

This chain joins TRBV20-1 and TRBJ1-1; the match to TRBD1 covers 8 bases. The ends lost 7 bases at V and 8 bases at J; junction bases unmatched: 6. Germline CDR1 and CDR2: DFQATT and SNEGSKA (reference sequence). The CDR3 has 11 amino acids. This CDR3 is CSVTGDLEAFF. The CDR3 DNA is TGCAGTGTGACAGGGGATCTCGAAGCTTTCTTT.

This clone came up once. This rearrangement joins TRBV7-7 to TRBJ2-1; TRBD2 matches 9 bases. With V trimmed by 5 bases and J by 2 bases, 7 bases remained unmatched. The CDR3 has 16 residues. Germline CDR1 SSHAT, CDR2 FNYEAQ (reference sequence). The DNA for the CDR3 is TGTGCCAGCAGCCAGACTAGCGGCATGGCCTACAATGAGCAGTTCTTC. It specifies CASSQTSGMAYNEQFF. The entire variable domain, with the rest obtained from reference TRBV7-7 and TRBJ2-1, is as follows: GAGVSQSPRYKVTKRGQDVTLRCDPISSHATLYWYQQALGQGPEFLTYFNYEAQPDKSGLPSDRFSAERPEGSISTLTIQRTEQRDSAMYRCASSQTSGMAYNEQFFGPGTRLTVL.

The rearrangement links TRBV5-1 to TRBJ2-5; 9 bases line up with TRBD1. With the DNA end fitting TRBJ2-7 better, the J assignment may be wrong. Per the germline V gene, CDR1 is SGHRS and CDR2 is YFSETQ. This CDR3 contains 15 residues. In DNA form, the CDR3 reads TGCGCCAGCAGCCCGGCTGGGACAGGGACCTACGAGCAGTACTTC. It yields the protein CASSPAGTGTYEQYF.

This chain connects TRBV5-6 to TRBJ2-7, with 10 bases fitting TRBD1. This CDR3 is built from 13 residues. V trimming: 3 bases; J trimming: 6 bases; junction bases outside the gene matches: 3. Germline-derived CDR1 and CDR2 are SGHDT and YYEEEE. The CDR3 DNA reads TGTGCCAGCAGCTCGACAGGGGGCGGCGAGCAGTACTTC. Translation gives CASSSTGGGEQYF. Looking up the rest from reference TRBV5-6 and TRBJ2-7 gives the full variable domain: DAGVTQSPTHLIKTRGQQVTLRCSPKSGHDTVSWYQQALGQGPQFIFQYYEEEERQRGNFPDRFSGHQFPNYSSELNVNALLLGDSALYLCASSSTGGGEQYFGPGTRLTVT.

The V call is TRBV15, the J call TRBJ2-5; possible D gene TRBD2, 6 bases. The CDR3 has 18 residues. Germline V CDR1 and CDR2: LNHNV, YYDKDF (reference sequence). Trimming cost V 0 bases and J 4 bases, with 21 bases left between them. DNA for the CDR3: TGTGCCACCAGCAGAGAGCGGCCCCGGGAGTTTCGGCGAGAGACCCAGTACTTC. It specifies CATSRERPREFRRETQYF.

The chain carries TRBV30 and TRBJ1-5; possibly TRBD1 for D (5 bases). This CDR3 contains 14 residues. Between the trimmed V and J ends, which lost 5 bases and 2 bases, there was a span of 13 bases. Germline V CDR1 and CDR2: GTSNPN, SVGIG (reference sequence). This chain's CDR3 is CAWDASGGNQPQHF. The CDR3 bases are TGTGCCTGGGACGCCTCGGGGGGCAATCAGCCCCAGCATTTT.